The rows below give T cell receptor beta chains drawn from one sample of a study of immune cell composition in non-small cell lung cancer. Clones were read by immunoSEQ multiplex PCR, and TCRdb kept only the in-frame ones, dropping some. The sample yields 9,500 to 10,000 clones, 65% to 80% seen once. Sequenced sample: lung tumor tissue. The origin of the receptors is a human donor with non-small cell lung cancer. The CDR3 runs from the conserved cysteine through the conserved F or W. D genes are given only for firm matches. Clone sizes are given selectively: once, few, many, or a class where the clone is expanded.

v_gene	j_gene	d_gene	abundance	CDR3nt	CDR3aa
TRBV29-1	TRBJ1-1	.	.	TGCAGCGTGGGACGACAGCAGGCAGCTTTCTTT	CSVGRQQAAFF
TRBV7-3	TRBJ2-3	.	.	TGTGCCAGCAGCCGTCCGTCAGGGCAGGGAGTGATGACGACAGATACGCAGTATTTT	CASSRPSGQGVMTTDTQYF
TRBV5-4	TRBJ1-2	TRBD1	few	TGTGCCAGCAGCTTGGGTCTCGGGACAGGCCTGGAAGGCTACACCTTC	CASSLGLGTGLEGYTF
TRBV5-8	TRBJ1-2	.	few	TGTGCCAGCAGCCGAACGAGAGAAAGCTATGGCTACACCTTC	CASSRTRESYGYTF
TRBV7-2	TRBJ2-3	.	.	TGTGCCAGCAGCTTAGACTCCGCTGGGCCAGATACGCAGTATTTT	CASSLDSAGPDTQYF
TRBV9	TRBJ1-4	.	.	TGTGCCAGCAGCGTAAGGGGGGAAAATGAAAAACTGTTTTTT	CASSVRGENEKLFF
TRBV7-9	TRBJ1-5	TRBD1	.	TGTGCCAGCAGCCACCGGGACAGGGTTCGTCAGCCCCAGCATTTT	CASSHRDRVRQPQHF
TRBV6-1	TRBJ2-7	.	.	TGTGCCAGCAGACCGACAGCAGCCTACGAGCAGTACTTC	CASRPTAAYEQYF
TRBV7-2	TRBJ1-5	TRBD1	few	TGTGCCAGCAGCTTAGAGACAGGGATCAATCAGCCCCAGCATTTT	CASSLETGINQPQHF
TRBV7-9	TRBJ1-2	.	few	TGTGCCAGCAGCTTGGGTAGTTACTATGGCTACACCTTC	CASSLGSYYGYTF
TRBV19	TRBJ1-2	.	.	TGTGCCAGTAGTATCGGACTCGCTCTAGGCTACACCTTC	CASSIGLALGYTF
TRBV5-1	TRBJ2-3	.	.	TGCGCCAGCAGCTCATCAACTAGCACAGATACGCAGTATTTT	CASSSSTSTDTQYF
TRBV19	TRBJ2-3	.	.	TGTGCCAGTAGTATAGGACCTGACACAGATACGCAGTATTTT	CASSIGPDTDTQYF